Below are 17 T cell receptor beta chains sequenced from a single sample in a study of technical replicates of blood from several donors. Clones were read by immunoSEQ multiplex PCR, and TCRdb kept only the in-frame ones, dropping some. The sample holds about 75,000 clones, about 89% seen once. Sequencing input: PBMCs. All receptors come from a human donor in good health. Some clones in this sample may be carry-over from other donors' samples.

This clone was found once. The chain is built from TRBV4-3 and TRBJ2-2, with no clear D. V lost 0 bases and J 3 bases, leaving 8 bases between the germline ends. CDR1 LGHNA and CDR2 YSLEER come from the germline V gene. The length of the CDR3 is 15 residues. CDR3 nucleotides: TGCGCCAGCAGCCAAGATACAATTTACACCGGGGAGCTGTTTTTT. Protein product: CASSQDTIYTGELFF.

The chain is built from TRBV19 and TRBJ2-3; the match to TRBD1 covers 10 bases. CDR1 LNHDA and CDR2 SQIVND come from the germline V gene (reference sequence). The CDR3 has 14 residues. The V segment lost 9 bases and the J segment 3 bases; nucleotides outside the gene matches: 6. CDR3 residues: CASGRDRGTDTQYF. The DNA of the CDR3 is TGTGCCAGCGGCCGGGACAGGGGAACAGATACGCAGTATTTT.

The chain links TRBV6-5 to TRBJ2-7; 8 nucleotides match TRBD2. This CDR3 has 15 amino acids. CDR1 is MNHEY and CDR2 is SVGAGI in the germline V gene. J gave up 0 bases and V 5 bases, and 6 bases lay outside the gene matches. The DNA of the CDR3 is TGTGCCAGCAGTCTTCGGGGGGGGCCCTCCTACGAGCAGTACTTC. The encoded protein is CASSLRGGPSYEQYF.

The chain couples TRBV29-1 to TRBJ1-2; 7 positions match TRBD1. This CDR3 has 12 residues. Germline V lookup: CDR1 SQVTM, CDR2 ANQGSEA. V was clipped by 1 base and J by 12 bases; unmatched bases: 8. CDR3 in amino acids: CSVEGVAGGDTF. DNA of the CDR3: TGCAGCGTTGAAGGAGTGGCAGGGGGTGACACCTTC.

CDR3 DNA sequence: TGTGCCAGCAGACTGACCTGGGGGGGAGAGCAGTACTTC. Protein product: CASRLTWGGEQYF. The chain combines TRBV6-5 with TRBJ2-7, with 7 bases lining up with TRBD2. Unmatched junction bases numbered 9, after V lost 6 bases and J lost 7 bases. The germline V gene encodes CDR1 MNHEY and CDR2 SVGAGI. CDR3 size: 13 residues.

This clone appeared a few times. This chain connects TRBV7-2 to TRBJ1-5, with D unresolved. The CDR3 totals 15 residues. V was clipped by 4 bases and J by 1 base, with 11 bases between them. In germline, CDR1 is SGHTA, CDR2 FQGNSA. CDR3 DNA: TGTGCCAGCAGCTCGAGCGTGGAAAGCAATCAGCCCCAGCATTTT. Translation: CASSSSVESNQPQHF. Based on the CDR3 plus reference TRBV7-2 and TRBJ1-5, the full variable domain is GAGVSQSPSNKVTEKGKDVELRCDPISGHTALYWYRQSLGQGLEFLIYFQGNSAPDKSGLPSDRFSAERTGGSVSTLTIQRTQQEDSAVYLCASSSSVESNQPQHFGDGTRLSIL.

V usage is TRBV28 and J usage is TRBJ1-5; D remains ambiguous. Germline V CDR1 and CDR2: MDHEN, SYDVKM. CDR3 length: 13 residues. With 7 bases removed from V and 1 base from J, the gap between germline ends came to 8 bases. The CDR3 reads CASTRGSNQPQHF. CDR3 coding DNA: TGTGCCAGCACCCGGGGAAGCAATCAGCCCCAGCATTTT. The full variable domain, its missing parts supplied by reference TRBV28 and TRBJ1-5, is DVKVTQSSRYLVKRTGEKVFLECVQDMDHENMFWYRQDPGLGLRLIYFSYDVKMKEKGDIPEGYSVSREKKERFSLILESASTNQTSMYLCASTRGSNQPQHFGDGTRLSIL.

The chain links TRBV5-1 to TRBJ1-6, with D hard to call. Per germline, CDR1 SGHRS and CDR2 YFSETQ. V shed 4 bases and J shed 8 bases, with 16 bases lying between them. This CDR3 comprises 15 residues. The CDR3 nucleotides read TGCGCCAGCAGCCAACGGACTGTCACCTATTCACCCCTCCACTTT. Residues: CASSQRTVTYSPLHF.

This clone occurred once. The CDR3 region has the DNA TGTGCCAGCAGCTTATTAGGGACAGGGGGTTCACCCCTCCACTTT. It translates to CASSLLGTGGSPLHF. The chain employs TRBV11-2 and TRBJ1-6; TRBD1 agrees at 11 bases. J lost 9 bases, V lost 2 bases, and 3 bases had no gene match. The CDR3 has 15 amino acids. Germline CDR1 and CDR2: SGHAT and FQNNGV.

The chain links TRBV14 to TRBJ1-3; possible D gene TRBD1, 6 bases. Germline V gene data show CDR1 as SGHDN and CDR2 as FVKESK. With 2 bases removed from V and 4 bases from J, the gap between germline ends came to 9 bases. The CDR3 is 14 amino acids. DNA for the CDR3: TGTGCCAGCAGCCAAAGAGGGGGAGGAAACACCATATATTTT. This gives the protein CASSQRGGGNTIYF. Combining the CDR3 with reference TRBV14 and TRBJ1-3 gives the whole variable domain EAGVTQFPSHSVIEKGQTVTLRCDPISGHDNLYWYRRVMGKEIKFLLHFVKESKQDESGMPNNRFLAERTGGTYSTLKVQPAELEDSGVYFCASSQRGGGNTIYFGEGSWLTVV.

The chain carries TRBV9 and TRBJ2-3; D remains ambiguous. V was pared by 3 bases and J by 6 bases, with 8 bases between. Looked up from germline, CDR1 is SGDLS and CDR2 is YYNGEE. This CDR3 has 12 amino acids. As DNA, the CDR3 is TGTGCCAGCAGCGCCCGTTTGGATACGCAGTATTTT. Its protein product is CASSARLDTQYF.

In DNA, the CDR3 is TGTGCCAGCAGCGTGGGGTGGCTGACCCAGGGCTATGAGCAGTTCTTC. Its translation: CASSVGWLTQGYEQFF. This chain connects TRBV9 to TRBJ2-1, with D possibly matching TRBD1 (5 bases). Germline loops: CDR1 SGDLS, CDR2 YYNGEE. The CDR3 has 16 residues. The V and J ends lost 2 bases and 8 bases respectively, with 20 bases between them.

The chain has TRBV7-8 and TRBJ2-7, with a tentative D call TRBD2 (7 bases). Germline lookup yields CDR1 SGHVS and CDR2 FQNEAQ. The CDR3 is 17 residues long. V was pared by 8 bases and J by 3 bases, with 26 bases between. This CDR3 reads CASERGHSSGNFYEQYF. The CDR3, as DNA: TGTGCCAGCGAAAGGGGACACTCTAGCGGAAATTTCTACGAGCAGTACTTC.

This chain joins TRBV9 and TRBJ2-7; 14 bases map to TRBD2. V was pared by 0 bases and J by 1 base, with 9 bases of the junction left unmatched. CDR1 SGDLS and CDR2 YYNGEE come from the germline V gene. The CDR3 runs to 19 residues. This CDR3 reads CASSVGGGLAGVLSYEQYF. The CDR3 DNA reads as TGTGCCAGCAGCGTAGGCGGGGGACTAGCGGGAGTTTTGTCCTACGAGCAGTACTTC. Supplemented by reference TRBV9 and TRBJ2-7, the full variable domain reads DSGVTQTPKHLITATGQRVTLRCSPRSGDLSVYWYQQSLDQGLQFLIQYYNGEERAKGNILERFSAQQFPDLHSELNLSSLELGDSALYFCASSVGGGLAGVLSYEQYFGPGTRLTVT.

This clone was detected once. The chain joins TRBV5-4 to TRBJ2-5; 7 bases align to TRBD2. Germline CDR1 reads SGHNT; CDR2 reads YYREEE (reference sequence). V was pared by 4 bases and J by 2 bases, with 11 bases of the junction left unmatched. This CDR3 is 16 amino acids long. CDR3 protein: CASSLWTRREQETQYF. CDR3 coding DNA: TGTGCCAGCAGCCTTTGGACTAGGCGGGAGCAAGAGACCCAGTACTTC.

The V and J genes are TRBV7-2 and TRBJ1-5; 8 nucleotides match TRBD1. Germline V gene lookup returns CDR1 SGHTA and CDR2 FQGNSA. The V and J ends lost 1 base and 3 bases, in that order; junction bases with no gene match: 2. The CDR3 totals 15 residues. The CDR3 loop reads CASSLGQGFNQPQHF. The CDR3 DNA reads TGTGCCAGCAGCTTAGGACAGGGGTTCAATCAGCCCCAGCATTTT.

By its share, this clone is medium-sized. The rearrangement links TRBV4-1 to TRBJ2-7; D uncertain. The CDR3 consists of 14 residues. V was trimmed by 4 bases and J by 3 bases, leaving 13 bases between them. Per germline, CDR1 MGHRA and CDR2 YSYEKL. The DNA of the CDR3 is TGCGCCAGCAGCCCGAGCACCGGGTTCTACGAGCAGTACTTC. It translates to CASSPSTGFYEQYF.